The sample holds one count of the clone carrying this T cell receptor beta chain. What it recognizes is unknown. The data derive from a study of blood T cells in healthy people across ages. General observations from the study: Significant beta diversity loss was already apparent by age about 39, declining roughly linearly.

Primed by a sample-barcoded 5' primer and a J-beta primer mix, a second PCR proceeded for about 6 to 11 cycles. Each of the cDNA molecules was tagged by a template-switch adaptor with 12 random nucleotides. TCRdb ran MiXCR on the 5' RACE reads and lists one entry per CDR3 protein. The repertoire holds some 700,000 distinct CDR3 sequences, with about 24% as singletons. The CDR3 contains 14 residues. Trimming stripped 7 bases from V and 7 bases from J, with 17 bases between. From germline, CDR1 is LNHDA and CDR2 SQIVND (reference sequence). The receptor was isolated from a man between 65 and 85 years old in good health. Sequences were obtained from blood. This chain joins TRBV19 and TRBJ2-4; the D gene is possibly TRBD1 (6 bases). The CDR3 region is CASTMRQVPNIQYF. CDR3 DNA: TGTGCCAGTACGATGAGACAGGTACCCAACATTCAGTACTTC.